Listed here are 15 T cell receptor beta chains from one sample, sequenced in a study of CD8 T cells in Susac syndrome. Random hexamers were used to reverse transcribe roughly 0.45 to 1 ug of RNA. TCRdb ran MiXCR on the immunoSEQ multiplex PCR reads and lists one entry per CDR3 protein. The table shows about 94,000 distinct CDR3 sequences, with around 94% occurring only once. The specimen was CD4+ T cells from PBMCs. These receptor sequences come from a human donor with Susac syndrome.

The gene calls are TRBV14 and TRBJ2-6; 10 bases line up with TRBD2. Germline values: CDR1 SGHDN, CDR2 FVKESK. V lost 4 bases, J lost 4 bases, and 7 bases stayed unmatched. The CDR3 consists of 17 residues. CDR3 region: CASSPRSGGDGANVLTF. In nucleotides, the CDR3 is TGTGCCAGCAGCCCGAGGAGCGGGGGGGACGGGGCCAACGTCCTGACTTTC.

V and J are TRBV29-1 and TRBJ1-2; 7 bases are a match to TRBD1. Trimming removed 4 bases from V and 1 base from J; junction bases left unmatched: 6. The length of the CDR3 is 14 residues. CDR1 is SQVTM and CDR2 is ANQGSEA in the germline V gene. The CDR3 nucleotides read TGCAGCGTTGGAGGACAGGTTGATAACTATGGCTACACCTTC. Translation gives CSVGGQVDNYGYTF.

The CDR3 reads CASSELVTGGRDEQFF. The CDR3 DNA sequence: TGTGCCAGCAGTGAATTGGTGACAGGGGGCAGGGATGAGCAGTTCTTC. The chain uses TRBV25-1 and TRBJ2-1, with 10 bases identical to TRBD1. CDR3 length: 16 amino acids. From germline, CDR1 is MGHDK and CDR2 SYGVNS. The V gene end was trimmed by 1 base and the J gene end by 8 bases; junction bases not matched to a gene: 8.

The rearrangement links TRBV7-8 to TRBJ1-6; D ambiguous. Germline CDR1 is SGHVS and CDR2 is FQNEAQ. Trimming left V 1 base short and J 3 bases short, with 13 bases between. The CDR3 has 17 amino acids. CDR3 DNA: TGTGCCAGCAGCTTAGGAGCCCCGGGTTACTATAATTCACCCCTCCACTTT. It translates to CASSLGAPGYYNSPLHF.

In this sample, this clonotype turned up once. V and J are TRBV7-4 and TRBJ1-6, with D uncertain. The germline gives CDR1 SGHVT, CDR2 SQSDAQ. The CDR3 has 19 amino acids. The V gene lost 5 bases and the J gene lost 7 bases, with 27 bases spanning the gap. The CDR3 bases are TGTGCCAGCAGCGCCAACGCGCCGCACGGCCGGACGGAAAATTCACCCCTCCACTTT. This gives the protein CASSANAPHGRTENSPLHF.

This clonotype appeared once. The V and J genes are TRBV5-4 and TRBJ1-1; D ambiguous. The germline CDR1 and CDR2 sequences are SGHNT and YYREEE (reference sequence). The CDR3 is 15 amino acids. V lost 8 bases, J lost 3 bases, and 20 bases lay in between. CDR3 DNA sequence: TGTGCCAGTGGACGTGAGTTGGAGGGAGACACTGAAGCTTTCTTT. This gives the protein CASGRELEGDTEAFF.

The rearrangement links TRBV10-2 to TRBJ2-7; D remains unclear. The CDR3 loop spans 11 amino acids. Germline lookup yields CDR1 WSHSY and CDR2 SAAADI. Deletions cut 3 bases from V and 2 bases from J, with 2 bases between. CDR3 nucleotides: TGCGCCAGCAGTGATCCCTACGAGCAGTACTTC. This codes for CASSDPYEQYF.

This rearrangement joins TRBV28 to TRBJ2-4; possibly TRBD1 for D (5 bases). Germline CDR1 and CDR2: MDHEN and SYDVKM. CDR3 size: 16 residues. Trimming shortened V by 4 bases and J by 0 bases, and 13 bases separated the two germline ends. The CDR3 is CASSSTGPLAKNIQYF. The CDR3 DNA sequence: TGTGCCAGCAGTTCTACAGGCCCCCTAGCCAAAAACATTCAGTACTTC.

The chain links TRBV12-3 or TRBV12-4 to TRBJ2-6; D may be TRBD2 (5 bases). CDR3 length equals 16 residues. Trimming stripped 3 bases from V and 2 bases from J, with 11 bases between. CDR3 protein: CASSFRGGAGANVLTF. The CDR3 DNA reads as TGTGCCAGCAGTTTCCGAGGAGGCGCTGGGGCCAACGTCCTGACTTTC.

The J gene is TRBJ1-5, the V gene TRBV2; D might be TRBD1 (5 bases). V was cut by 3 bases and J by 1 base, with 13 bases left in between. Germline CDR1 SNHLY, CDR2 FYNNEI. The CDR3 consists of 16 residues. This CDR3 reads CASSDPRASSNQPQHF. For the CDR3, the DNA is TGTGCCAGCAGTGACCCCAGGGCTTCGAGCAATCAGCCCCAGCATTTT.

CDR3 protein: CASTQTLSSYNEQFF. CDR3 sequence (DNA): TGTGCCAGCACCCAGACGTTGAGCTCCTACAATGAGCAGTTCTTC. V gene TRBV12-3 or TRBV12-4 combines with J gene TRBJ2-1; no reliable D call. V was shortened by 7 bases and J by 0 bases, with 13 bases between the two germline ends. This CDR3 contains 15 residues.

The chain employs TRBV2 and TRBJ2-7; 8 nucleotides match TRBD2. Looked up from germline, CDR1 is SNHLY and CDR2 is FYNNEI. Trimming took 7 bases from V and 4 from J; bases not matched to a gene: 3. The CDR3 has 12 residues. The CDR3 DNA reads TGTGCCAGCATCGGGGGGGAGTACGAGCAGTACTTC. Translated, it gives CASIGGEYEQYF.

The rearrangement uses TRBV5-6 and TRBJ2-5; D unclear. CDR3 size: 15 residues. Germline CDR1 SGHDT, CDR2 YYEEEE. V was shortened by 2 bases and J by 5 bases, with 16 bases between the two germline ends. CDR3 coding DNA: TGTGCCAGCAGCTTTCCCCGTGAGGCTCAGGAGACCCAGTACTTC. It is translated as CASSFPREAQETQYF.

V and J are TRBV6-1 and TRBJ1-5; D perhaps matches TRBD1 (6 bases). CDR1 is MNHNS and CDR2 is SASEGT in the germline V gene. This CDR3 has 15 residues. Trimming stripped 8 bases from V and 3 bases from J, with 17 bases between. CDR3 amino acids: CASLTGAGNNQPQHF. The DNA of the CDR3 is TGTGCCAGCCTCACGGGGGCAGGTAACAATCAGCCCCAGCATTTT.

This rearrangement joins TRBV7-2 to TRBJ2-6, with TRBD1 matching 7 bases. V shed 7 bases and J 2 bases; nucleotides not matched to a gene: 2. Germline CDR1 and CDR2: SGHTA and FQGNSA. The CDR3 is 14 amino acids. The CDR3 is CASTRGPGANVLTF. In DNA, the CDR3 is TGTGCCAGCACTAGGGGGCCTGGGGCCAACGTCCTGACTTTC.